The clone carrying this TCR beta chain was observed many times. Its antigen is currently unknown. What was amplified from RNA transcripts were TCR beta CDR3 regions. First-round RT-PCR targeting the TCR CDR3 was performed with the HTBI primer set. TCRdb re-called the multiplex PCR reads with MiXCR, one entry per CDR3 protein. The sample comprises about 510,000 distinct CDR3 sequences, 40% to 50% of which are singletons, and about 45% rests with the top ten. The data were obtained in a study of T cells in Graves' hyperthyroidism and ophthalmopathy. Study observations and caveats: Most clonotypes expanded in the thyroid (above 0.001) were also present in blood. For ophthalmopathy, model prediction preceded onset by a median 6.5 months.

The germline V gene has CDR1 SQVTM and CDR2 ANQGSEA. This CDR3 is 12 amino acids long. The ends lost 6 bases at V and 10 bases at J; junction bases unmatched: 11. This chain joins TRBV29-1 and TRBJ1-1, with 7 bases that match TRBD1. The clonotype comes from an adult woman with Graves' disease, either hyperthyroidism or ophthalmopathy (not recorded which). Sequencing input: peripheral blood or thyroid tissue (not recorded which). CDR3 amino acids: CSVETGLLRAFF. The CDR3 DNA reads TGCAGCGTGGAGACAGGGCTGTTAAGAGCTTTCTTT.